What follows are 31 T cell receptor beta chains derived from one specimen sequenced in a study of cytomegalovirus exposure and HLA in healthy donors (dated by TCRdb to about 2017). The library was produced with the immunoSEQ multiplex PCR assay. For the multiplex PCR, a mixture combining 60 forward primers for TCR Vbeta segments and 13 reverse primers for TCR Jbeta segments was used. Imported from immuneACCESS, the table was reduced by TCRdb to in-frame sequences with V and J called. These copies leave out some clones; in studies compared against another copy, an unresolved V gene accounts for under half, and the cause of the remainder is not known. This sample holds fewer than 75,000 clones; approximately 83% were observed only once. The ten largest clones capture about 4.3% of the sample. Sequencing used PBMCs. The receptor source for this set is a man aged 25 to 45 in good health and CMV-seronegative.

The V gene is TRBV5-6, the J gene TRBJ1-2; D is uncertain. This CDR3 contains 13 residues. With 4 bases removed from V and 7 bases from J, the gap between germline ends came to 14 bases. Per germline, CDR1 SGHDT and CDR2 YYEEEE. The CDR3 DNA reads TGTGCCAGCAGCCCAAGGCGGCGGGGTGGCTACACCTTC. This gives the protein CASSPRRRGGYTF.

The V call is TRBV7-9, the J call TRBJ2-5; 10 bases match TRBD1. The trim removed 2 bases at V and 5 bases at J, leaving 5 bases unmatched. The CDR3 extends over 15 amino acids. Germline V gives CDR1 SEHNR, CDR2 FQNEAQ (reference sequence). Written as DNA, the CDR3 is TGTGCCAGCAGCTTATACGGACAGGGGGGCGAGACCCAGTACTTC. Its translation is CASSLYGQGGETQYF.

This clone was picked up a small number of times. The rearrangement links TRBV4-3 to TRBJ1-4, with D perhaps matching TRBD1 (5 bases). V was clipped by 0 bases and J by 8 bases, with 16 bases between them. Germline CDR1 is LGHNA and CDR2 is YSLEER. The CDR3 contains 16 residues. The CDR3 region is CASSQDGQGGFEKLFF. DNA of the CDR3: TGCGCCAGCAGCCAAGATGGGCAGGGTGGATTCGAAAAACTGTTTTTT.

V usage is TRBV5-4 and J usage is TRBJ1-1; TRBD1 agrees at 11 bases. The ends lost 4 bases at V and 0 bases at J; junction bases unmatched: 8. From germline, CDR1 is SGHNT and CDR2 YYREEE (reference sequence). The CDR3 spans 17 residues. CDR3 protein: CASSPGQGALLNTEAFF. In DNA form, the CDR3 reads TGTGCCAGCAGCCCCGGACAGGGGGCCCTTTTGAACACTGAAGCTTTCTTT.

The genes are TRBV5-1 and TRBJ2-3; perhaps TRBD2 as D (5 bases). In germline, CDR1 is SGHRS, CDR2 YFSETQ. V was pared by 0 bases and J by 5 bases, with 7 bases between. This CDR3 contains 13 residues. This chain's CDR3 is CASSLVGEDTQYF. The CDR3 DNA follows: TGCGCCAGCAGCTTGGTCGGGGAAGATACGCAGTATTTT.

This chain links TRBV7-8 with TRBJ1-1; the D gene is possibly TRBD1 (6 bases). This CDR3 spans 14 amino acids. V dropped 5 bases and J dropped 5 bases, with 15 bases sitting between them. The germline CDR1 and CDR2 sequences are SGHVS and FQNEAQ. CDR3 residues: CASSPTGLGTEAFF. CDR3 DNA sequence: TGTGCCAGCAGCCCAACAGGGCTGGGGACTGAAGCTTTCTTT.

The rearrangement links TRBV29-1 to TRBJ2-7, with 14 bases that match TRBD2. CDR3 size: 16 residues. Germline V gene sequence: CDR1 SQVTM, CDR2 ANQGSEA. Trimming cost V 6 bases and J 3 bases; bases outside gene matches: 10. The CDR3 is CSVTSGTSGRFYEQYF. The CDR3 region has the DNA TGCAGCGTGACTTCCGGGACTAGCGGGAGATTCTACGAGCAGTACTTC.

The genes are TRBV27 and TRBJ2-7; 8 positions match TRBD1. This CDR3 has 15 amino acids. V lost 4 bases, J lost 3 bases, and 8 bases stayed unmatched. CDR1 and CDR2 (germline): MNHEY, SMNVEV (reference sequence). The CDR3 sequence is CASSSPDRVDYEQYF. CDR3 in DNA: TGTGCCAGCAGTTCGCCGGACAGGGTCGACTACGAGCAGTACTTC.

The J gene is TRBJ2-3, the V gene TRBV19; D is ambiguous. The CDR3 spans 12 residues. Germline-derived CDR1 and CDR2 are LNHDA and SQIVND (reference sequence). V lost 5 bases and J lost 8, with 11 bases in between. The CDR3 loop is CASSVRQGTQYF. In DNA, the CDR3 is TGTGCCAGTAGTGTCCGACAAGGTACGCAGTATTTT. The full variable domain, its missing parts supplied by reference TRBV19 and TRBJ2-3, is DGGITQSPKYLFRKEGQNVTLSCEQNLNHDAMYWYRQDPGQGLRLIYYSQIVNDFQKGDIAEGYSVSREKKESFPLTVTSAQKNPTAFYLCASSVRQGTQYFGPGTRLTVL.

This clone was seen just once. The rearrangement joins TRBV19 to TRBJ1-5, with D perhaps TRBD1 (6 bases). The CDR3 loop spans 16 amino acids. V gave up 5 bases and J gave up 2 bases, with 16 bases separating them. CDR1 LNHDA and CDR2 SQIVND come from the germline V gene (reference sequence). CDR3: CASSAIQGFGNQPQHF. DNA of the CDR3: TGTGCCAGTAGTGCGATACAGGGCTTCGGCAATCAGCCCCAGCATTTT.

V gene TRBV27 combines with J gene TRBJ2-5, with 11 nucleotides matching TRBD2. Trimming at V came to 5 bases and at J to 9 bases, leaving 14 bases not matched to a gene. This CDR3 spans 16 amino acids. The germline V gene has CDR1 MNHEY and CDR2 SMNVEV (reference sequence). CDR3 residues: CASSPVAGGTHNAQYF. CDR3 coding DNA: TGTGCCAGCAGTCCAGTAGCGGGGGGGACACACAACGCCCAGTACTTC.

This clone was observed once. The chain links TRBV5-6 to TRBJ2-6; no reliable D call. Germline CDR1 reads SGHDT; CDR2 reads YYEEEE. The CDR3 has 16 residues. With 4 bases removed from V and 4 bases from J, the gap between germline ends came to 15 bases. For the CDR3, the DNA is TGTGCCAGCAGCGTCTACTCCGTTTCCGGGGCCAACGTCCTGACTTTC. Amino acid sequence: CASSVYSVSGANVLTF.

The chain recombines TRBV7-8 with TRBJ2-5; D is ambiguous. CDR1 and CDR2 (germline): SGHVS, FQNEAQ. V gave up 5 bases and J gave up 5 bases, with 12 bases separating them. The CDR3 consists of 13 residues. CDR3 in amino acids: CASSPPGSETQYF. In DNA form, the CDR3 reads TGTGCCAGCAGCCCCCCAGGTTCTGAGACCCAGTACTTC.

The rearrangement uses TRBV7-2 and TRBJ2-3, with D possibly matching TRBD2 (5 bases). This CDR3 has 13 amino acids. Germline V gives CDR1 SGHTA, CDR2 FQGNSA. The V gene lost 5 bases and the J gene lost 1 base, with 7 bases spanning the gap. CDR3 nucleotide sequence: TGTGCCAGCAGCCCCGGGGGCACAGATACGCAGTATTTT. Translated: CASSPGGTDTQYF.

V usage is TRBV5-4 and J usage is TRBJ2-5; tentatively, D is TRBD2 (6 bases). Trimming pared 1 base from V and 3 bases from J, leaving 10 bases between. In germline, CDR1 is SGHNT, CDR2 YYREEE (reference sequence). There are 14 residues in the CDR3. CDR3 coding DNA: TGTGCCAGCAGCTTGACCTCGGGGGAAGAGACCCAGTACTTC. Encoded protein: CASSLTSGEETQYF.

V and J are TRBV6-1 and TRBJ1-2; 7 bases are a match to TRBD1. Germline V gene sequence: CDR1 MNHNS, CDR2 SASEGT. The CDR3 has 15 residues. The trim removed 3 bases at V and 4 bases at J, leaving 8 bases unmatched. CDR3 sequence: CASSEHRGNGYGYTF. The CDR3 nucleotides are TGTGCCAGCAGTGAGCACAGGGGTAACGGCTATGGCTACACCTTC.

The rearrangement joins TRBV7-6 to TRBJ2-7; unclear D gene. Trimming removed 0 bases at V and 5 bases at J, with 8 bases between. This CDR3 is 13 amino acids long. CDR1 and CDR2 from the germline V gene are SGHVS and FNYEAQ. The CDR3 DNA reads TGTGCCAGCAGCTTAGCGAGGAACGACGAGCAGTACTTC. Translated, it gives CASSLARNDEQYF.

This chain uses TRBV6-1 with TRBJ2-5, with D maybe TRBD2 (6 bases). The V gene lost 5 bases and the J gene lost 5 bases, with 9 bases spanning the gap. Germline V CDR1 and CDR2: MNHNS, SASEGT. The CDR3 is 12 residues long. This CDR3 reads CASSRDLETQYF. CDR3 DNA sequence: TGTGCCAGCAGTCGGGACTTGGAGACCCAGTACTTC.

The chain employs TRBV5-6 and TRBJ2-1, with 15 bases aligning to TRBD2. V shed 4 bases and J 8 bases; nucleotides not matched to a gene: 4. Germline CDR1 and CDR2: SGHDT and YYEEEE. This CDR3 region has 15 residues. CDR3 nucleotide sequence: TGTGCCAGCAGCGGACTAGCGGGAGGGCGGGATGAGCAGTTCTTC. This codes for CASSGLAGGRDEQFF.

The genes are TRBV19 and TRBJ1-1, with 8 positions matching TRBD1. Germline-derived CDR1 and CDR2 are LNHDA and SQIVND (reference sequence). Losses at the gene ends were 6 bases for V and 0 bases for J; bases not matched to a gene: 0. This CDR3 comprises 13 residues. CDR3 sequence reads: CASRGQVNTEAFF. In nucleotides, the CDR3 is TGTGCCAGTAGGGGACAGGTGAACACTGAAGCTTTCTTT.

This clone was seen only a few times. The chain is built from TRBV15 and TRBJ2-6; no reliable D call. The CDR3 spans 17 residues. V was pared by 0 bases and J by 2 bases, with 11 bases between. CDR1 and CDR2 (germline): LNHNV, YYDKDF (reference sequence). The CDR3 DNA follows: TGTGCCACCAGCAGAGATCCGGGTAGAGCTGGGGCCAACGTCCTGACTTTC. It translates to CATSRDPGRAGANVLTF.

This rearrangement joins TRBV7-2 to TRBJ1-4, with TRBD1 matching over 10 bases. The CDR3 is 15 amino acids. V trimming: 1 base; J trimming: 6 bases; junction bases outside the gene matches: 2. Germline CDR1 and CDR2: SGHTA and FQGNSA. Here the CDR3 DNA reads TGTGCCAGCAGCTTAGAGGGGACAGGGGATGAAAAACTGTTTTTT. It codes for CASSLEGTGDEKLFF.

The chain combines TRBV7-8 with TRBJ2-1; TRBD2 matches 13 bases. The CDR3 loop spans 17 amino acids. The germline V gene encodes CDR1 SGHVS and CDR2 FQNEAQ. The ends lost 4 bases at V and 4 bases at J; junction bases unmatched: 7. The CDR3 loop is CASSSEGLAGSYNEQFF. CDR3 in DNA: TGTGCCAGCAGCTCCGAGGGACTAGCGGGATCATACAATGAGCAGTTCTTC.

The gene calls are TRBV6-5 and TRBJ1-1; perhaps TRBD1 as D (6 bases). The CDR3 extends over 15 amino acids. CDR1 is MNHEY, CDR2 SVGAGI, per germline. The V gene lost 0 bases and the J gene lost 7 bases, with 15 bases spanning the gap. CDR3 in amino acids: CASSYSRGAAGEAFF. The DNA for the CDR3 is TGTGCCAGCAGTTACTCGCGGGGGGCGGCGGGTGAAGCTTTCTTT.

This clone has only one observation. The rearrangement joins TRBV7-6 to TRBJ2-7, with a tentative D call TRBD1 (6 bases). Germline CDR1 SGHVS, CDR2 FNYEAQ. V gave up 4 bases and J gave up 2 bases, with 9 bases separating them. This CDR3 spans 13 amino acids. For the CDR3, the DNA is TGTGCCAGCAGCTCTGACAGGACCTACGAGCAGTACTTC. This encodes CASSSDRTYEQYF.

CDR3 nucleotide sequence: TGTGCCAGCACCTTTGGACTAGCTAATACAGATACGCAGTATTTT. This gives the protein CASTFGLANTDTQYF. V is TRBV6-6 and J is TRBJ2-3, with TRBD2 matching over 8 bases. Trimming at V came to 7 bases and at J to 3 bases, leaving 9 bases not matched to a gene. The CDR3 sequence is 15 residues long. In germline, CDR1 is MNHNY, CDR2 SVGAGI (reference sequence).

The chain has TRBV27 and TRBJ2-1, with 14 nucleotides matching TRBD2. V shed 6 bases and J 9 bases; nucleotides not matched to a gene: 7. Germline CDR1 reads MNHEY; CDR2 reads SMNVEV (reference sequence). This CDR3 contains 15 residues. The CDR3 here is CASSAGTSGSGEQFF. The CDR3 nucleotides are TGTGCCAGCAGCGCCGGGACTAGCGGGAGTGGTGAGCAGTTCTTC.

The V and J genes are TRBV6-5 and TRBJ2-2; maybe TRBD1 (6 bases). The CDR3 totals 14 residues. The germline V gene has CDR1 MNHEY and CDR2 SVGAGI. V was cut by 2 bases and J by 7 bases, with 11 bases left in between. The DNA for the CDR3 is TGTGCCAGCAGTTACACAGGGTTGAACGGGGAGCTGTTTTTT. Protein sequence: CASSYTGLNGELFF.

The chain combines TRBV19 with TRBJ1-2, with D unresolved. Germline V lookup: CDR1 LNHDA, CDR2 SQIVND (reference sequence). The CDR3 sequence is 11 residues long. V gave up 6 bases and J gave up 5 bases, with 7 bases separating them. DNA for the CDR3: TGTGCCAGTAGGAACTTTTATGGCTACACCTTC. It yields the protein CASRNFYGYTF.

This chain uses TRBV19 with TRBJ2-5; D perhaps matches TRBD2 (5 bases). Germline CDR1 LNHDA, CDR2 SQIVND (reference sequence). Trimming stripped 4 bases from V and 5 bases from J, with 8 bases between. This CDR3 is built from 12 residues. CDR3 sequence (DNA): TGTGCCAGTAGTACGGGATTGGAGACCCAGTACTTC. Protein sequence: CASSTGLETQYF.

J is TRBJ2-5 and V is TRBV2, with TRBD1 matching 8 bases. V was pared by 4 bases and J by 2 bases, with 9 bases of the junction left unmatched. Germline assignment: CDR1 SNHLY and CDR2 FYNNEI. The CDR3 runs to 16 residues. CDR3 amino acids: CASSAGTGGWQETQYF. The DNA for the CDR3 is TGTGCCAGCAGTGCAGGGACAGGAGGCTGGCAAGAGACCCAGTACTTC. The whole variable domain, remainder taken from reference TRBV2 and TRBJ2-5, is EPEVTQTPSHQVTQMGQEVILRCVPISNHLYFYWYRQILGQKVEFLVSFYNNEISEKSEIFDDQFSVERPDGSNFTLKIRSTKLEDSAMYFCASSAGTGGWQETQYFGPGTRLLVL.